This TCR beta chain came from a study of blood T cell repertoires in COVID-19. Study as a whole: Samples representing acute and convalescent COVID-19 were sourced from the United States, Italy and Spain. Sources were T cells, B-cell-depleted T cells, or PBMCs; the material itself was cDNA or gDNA.

CDR3 size: 15 residues. CDR1 and CDR2 (germline): KGHSH, LQKENI. The V and J ends lost 4 bases and 0 bases respectively, with 12 bases between them. In the original processing: Reference gene primer amplification gave estimated nucleated cell counts. Produced via immunoSEQ multiplex PCR; TCRdb's table is partial and in-frame only. V and J calls and clone size are copied from that table; D and trimming were computed from the DNA. This sample has around 160,000 clones, with 78% found just once. The gene calls are TRBV18 and TRBJ1-2; a weak D match, TRBD1 (5 bases). The clonotype was recovered from a woman of 80 years or more with acute or convalescent COVID-19. The specimen sequenced was peripheral blood. The CDR3 loop is CASSHKQDPNYGYTF. CDR3 bases: TGTGCCAGCTCACACAAACAGGACCCTAACTATGGCTACACCTTC.